This T cell receptor beta chain was sequenced during a study of blood T cell repertoires in COVID-19. The table came from immunoSEQ multiplex PCR; TCRdb's copy has only in-frame clones and leaves some out. The sample shows about 670,000 clones, just under 90% of them seen only once. Trimming removed 3 bases at V and 2 bases at J, with 18 bases between. Germline assignment: CDR1 DFQATT and CDR2 SNEGSKA (reference sequence). The CDR3 totals 16 residues. The sequenced sample consisted of peripheral blood. This TCR came from a woman younger than 30 with acute or convalescent COVID-19. The rearrangement links TRBV20-1 to TRBJ2-3, with TRBD2 as a possible D gene (5 bases). The CDR3 DNA reads as TGCAGTGCTAGTTTTCCCCGCGAGGGTTTCACAGATACGCAGTATTTT. Translating it yields CSASFPREGFTDTQYF.